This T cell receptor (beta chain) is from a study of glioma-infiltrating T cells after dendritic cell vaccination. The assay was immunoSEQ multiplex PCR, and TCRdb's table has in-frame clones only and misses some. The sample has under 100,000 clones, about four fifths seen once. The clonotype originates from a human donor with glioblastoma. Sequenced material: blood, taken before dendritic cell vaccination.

CDR3 bases: TGTGCCTGGAGTGTACGAGTGACAGGGTACTATGGCTACACCTTC. Protein: CAWSVRVTGYYGYTF. This chain uses TRBV30 with TRBJ1-2; 7 bases line up with TRBD1. Germline assignment: CDR1 GTSNPN and CDR2 SVGIG (reference sequence). With 0 bases clipped from V and 3 bases from J, the junction kept 7 bases outside the gene matches. This CDR3 region has 15 residues.